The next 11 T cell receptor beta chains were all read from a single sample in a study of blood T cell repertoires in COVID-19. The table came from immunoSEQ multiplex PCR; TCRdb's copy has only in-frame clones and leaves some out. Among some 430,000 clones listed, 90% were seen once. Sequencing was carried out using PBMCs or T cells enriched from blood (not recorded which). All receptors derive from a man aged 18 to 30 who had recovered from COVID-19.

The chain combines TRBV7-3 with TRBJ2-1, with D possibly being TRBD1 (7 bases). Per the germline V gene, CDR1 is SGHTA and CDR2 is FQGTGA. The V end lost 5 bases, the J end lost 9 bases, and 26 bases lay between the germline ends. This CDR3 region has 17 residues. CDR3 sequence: CASSPYRLVEGASEQFF. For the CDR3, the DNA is TGTGCCAGCAGCCCCTACCGCCTCGTGGAGGGGGCTTCTGAGCAGTTCTTC.

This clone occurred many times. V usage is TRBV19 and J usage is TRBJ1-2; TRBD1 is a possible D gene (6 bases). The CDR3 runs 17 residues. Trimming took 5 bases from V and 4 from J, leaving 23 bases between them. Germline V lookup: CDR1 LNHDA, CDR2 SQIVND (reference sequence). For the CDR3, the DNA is TGTGCCAGTAGTGCCAGCCGGGACATACAGCTCGGCTATGGCTACACCTTC. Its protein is CASSASRDIQLGYGYTF.

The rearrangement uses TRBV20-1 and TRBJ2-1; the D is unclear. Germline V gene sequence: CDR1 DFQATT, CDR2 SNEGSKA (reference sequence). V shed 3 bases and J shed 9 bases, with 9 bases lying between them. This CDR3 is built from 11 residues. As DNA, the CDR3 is TGCAGTGCTAGCCAAGGCGGTGAGCAGTTCTTC. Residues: CSASQGGEQFF.

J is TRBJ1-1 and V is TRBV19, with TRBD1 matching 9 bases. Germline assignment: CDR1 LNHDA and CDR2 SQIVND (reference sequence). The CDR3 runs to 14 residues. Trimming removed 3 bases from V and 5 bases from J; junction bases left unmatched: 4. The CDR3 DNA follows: TGTGCCAGTAGTATCGGACAGGGGTTAACTGAAGCTTTCTTT. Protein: CASSIGQGLTEAFF.

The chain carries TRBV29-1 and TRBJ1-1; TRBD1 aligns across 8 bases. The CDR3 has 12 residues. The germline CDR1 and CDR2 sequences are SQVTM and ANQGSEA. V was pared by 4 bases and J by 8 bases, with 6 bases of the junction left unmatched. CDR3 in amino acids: CSVAETGAEAFF. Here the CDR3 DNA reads TGCAGCGTTGCTGAGACAGGGGCCGAAGCTTTCTTT.

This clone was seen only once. As DNA, the CDR3 is TGTGCCACCCGATCCAGCGGGAGGGGTGGAGATACGCAGTATTTT. It yields the protein CATRSSGRGGDTQYF. The V call is TRBV15, the J call TRBJ2-3, with TRBD2 matching over 10 bases. From germline, CDR1 is LNHNV and CDR2 YYDKDF (reference sequence). The CDR3 has 15 residues. V lost 8 bases to trimming and J lost 5 bases; unmatched junction nucleotides: 10. The whole variable domain, filled in from reference TRBV15 and TRBJ2-3, reads DAMVIQNPRYQVTQFGKPVTLSCSQTLNHNVMYWYQQKSSQAPKLLFHYYDKDFNNEADTPDNFQSRRPNTSFCFLDIRSPGLGDTAMYLCATRSSGRGGDTQYFGPGTRLTVL.

CDR3 bases: TGTGCCAGCAGCGTAGCGGGTGTGAGGGAGACCCAGTACTTC. Translated: CASSVAGVRETQYF. The chain carries TRBV9 and TRBJ2-5, with D unclear. V was pared by 0 bases and J by 5 bases, with 11 bases between. Looked up from germline, CDR1 is SGDLS and CDR2 is YYNGEE. CDR3 size: 14 residues.

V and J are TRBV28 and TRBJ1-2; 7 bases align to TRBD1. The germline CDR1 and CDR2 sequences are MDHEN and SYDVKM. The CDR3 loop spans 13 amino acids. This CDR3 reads CATHWDSYHGYTF. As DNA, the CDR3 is TGTGCTACCCACTGGGACAGTTACCATGGCTACACCTTC.

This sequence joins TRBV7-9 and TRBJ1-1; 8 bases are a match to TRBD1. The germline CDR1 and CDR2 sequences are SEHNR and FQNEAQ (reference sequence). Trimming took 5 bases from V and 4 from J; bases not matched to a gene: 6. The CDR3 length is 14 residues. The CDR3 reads CASSQQGVGTEAFF. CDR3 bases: TGTGCCAGCAGCCAACAGGGGGTAGGCACTGAAGCTTTCTTT.

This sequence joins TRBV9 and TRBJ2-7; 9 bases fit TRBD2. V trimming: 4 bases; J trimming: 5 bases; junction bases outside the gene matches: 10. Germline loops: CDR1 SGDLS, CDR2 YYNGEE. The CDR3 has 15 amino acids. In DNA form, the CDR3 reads TGTGCCAGCAGCCCCCGAGCGGGAGGCCCGAACGAGCAGTACTTC. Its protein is CASSPRAGGPNEQYF.

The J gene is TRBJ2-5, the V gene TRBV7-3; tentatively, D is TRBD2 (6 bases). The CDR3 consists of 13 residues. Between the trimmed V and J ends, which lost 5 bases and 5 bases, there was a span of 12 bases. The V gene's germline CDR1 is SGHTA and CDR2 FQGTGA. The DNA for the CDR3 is TGTGCCAGCAGCCCTGCGGGGAGGGAGACCCAGTACTTC. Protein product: CASSPAGRETQYF.